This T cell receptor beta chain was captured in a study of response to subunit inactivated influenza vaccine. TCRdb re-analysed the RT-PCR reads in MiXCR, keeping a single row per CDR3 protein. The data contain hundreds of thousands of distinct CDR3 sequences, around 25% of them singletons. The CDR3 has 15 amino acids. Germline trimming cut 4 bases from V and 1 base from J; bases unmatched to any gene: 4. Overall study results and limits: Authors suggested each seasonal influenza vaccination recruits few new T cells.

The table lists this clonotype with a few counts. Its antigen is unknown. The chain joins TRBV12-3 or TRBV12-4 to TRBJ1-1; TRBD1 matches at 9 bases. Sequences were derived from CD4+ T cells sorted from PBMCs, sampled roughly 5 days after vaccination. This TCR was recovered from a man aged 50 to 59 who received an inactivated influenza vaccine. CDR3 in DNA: TGTGCCAGCAGTTGGACAGGGGCAGGGAACACTGAAGCTTTCTTT. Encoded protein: CASSWTGAGNTEAFF.